This T cell receptor (beta chain) is from a study of CD8 T cells in Susac syndrome. CDR1 and CDR2 (germline): MNHNY, SVGAGI (reference sequence). Trimming stripped 11 bases from V and 4 bases from J, with 20 bases between. There are 14 residues in the CDR3. The RNA, roughly 0.45 to 1 ug, was put through reverse transcription using random hexamers. TCRdb reanalysed the immunoSEQ multiplex PCR reads using MiXCR and keeps one entry per CDR3 protein. The profile covers a few hundred thousand distinct CDR3 sequences, with roughly nine tenths appearing a single time and over 0.065% taken by the ten largest.

The origin of this receptor is a human donor with multiple sclerosis. V and J are TRBV6-6 and TRBJ1-2; weak D call: TRBD1 (5 bases). Sequencing was carried out using CD4+ T cells from PBMCs. The CDR3 region has the DNA TGTGCCCTGCGGGGGGGGACCGAAAGCTATGGCTACACCTTC. It yields the protein CALRGGTESYGYTF.